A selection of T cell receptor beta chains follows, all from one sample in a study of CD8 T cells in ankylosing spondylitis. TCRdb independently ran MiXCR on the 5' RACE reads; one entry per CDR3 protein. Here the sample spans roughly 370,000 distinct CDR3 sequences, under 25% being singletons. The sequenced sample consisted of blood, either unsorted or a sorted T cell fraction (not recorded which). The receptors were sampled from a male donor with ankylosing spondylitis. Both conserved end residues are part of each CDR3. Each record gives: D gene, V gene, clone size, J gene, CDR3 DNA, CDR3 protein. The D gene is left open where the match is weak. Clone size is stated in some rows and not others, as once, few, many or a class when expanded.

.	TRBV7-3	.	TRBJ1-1	TGTGCCAGCAGCTTACGAGCACGTGGTGAAGCTTTCTTT	CASSLRARGEAFF
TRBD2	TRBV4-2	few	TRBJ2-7	TGTGCCAGCAGCCAACGGACTAGCGGGATGAACGAGCAGTACTTC	CASSQRTSGMNEQYF
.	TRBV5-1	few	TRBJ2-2	TGCGCCAGCAGCTTGGGGCCAGGCGCGAACACCGGGGAGCTGTTTTTT	CASSLGPGANTGELFF
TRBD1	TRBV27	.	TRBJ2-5	TGTGCCACCTCCCGACAGGGGCTACCAGAGACCCAGTACTTC	CATSRQGLPETQYF
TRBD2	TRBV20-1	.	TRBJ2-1	TGCAGTGCTAGAGTCGCTAGCGGGGGGAGCTCCTACAATGAGCAGTTCTTC	CSARVASGGSSYNEQFF
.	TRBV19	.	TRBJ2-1	TGTGCCAGTAGTTCCCTAGCGAAAGACAATGAGCAGTTCTTC	CASSSLAKDNEQFF
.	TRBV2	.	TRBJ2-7	TGTGCCAGCAGAGGAGGCCAAGGCCCCTACGAGCAGTACTTC	CASRGGQGPYEQYF
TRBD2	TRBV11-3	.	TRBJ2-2	TGTGCCAGCAGCCCTTCGGGACTAGCGGGAGGAGCCGGGGAGCTGTTTTTT	CASSPSGLAGGAGELFF
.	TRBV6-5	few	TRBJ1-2	TGTGCCAGCAAGGGCTATGGCTACACCTTC	CASKGYGYTF
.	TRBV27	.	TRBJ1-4	TGTGCCAGCAGTTTCATCCCGGGACAAAGGGGTGAAAAACTGTTTTTT	CASSFIPGQRGEKLFF
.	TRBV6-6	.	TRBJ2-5	TGTGCCAGCAGTCTACTGGACTTGGAGACCCAGTACTTC	CASSLLDLETQYF
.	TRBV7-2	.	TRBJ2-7	TGTGCCAGCAGCTTAGTTGGGACGGCTTCCTACGAGCAGTACTTC	CASSLVGTASYEQYF
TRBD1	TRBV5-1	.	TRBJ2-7	TGCGCCAGCAGTTTCGGGACAGGGGGCATATACGAGCAGTACTTC	CASSFGTGGIYEQYF
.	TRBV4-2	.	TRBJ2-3	TGTGCCAGCAGCCAGATACTATACCGAGATACGCAGTATTTT	CASSQILYRDTQYF
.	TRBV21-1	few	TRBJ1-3	TGTGCGGGGGAGTCTGGAAACACCATATATTTT	CAGESGNTIYF
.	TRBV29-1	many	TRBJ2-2	TGCAGCGTTGATACAGCTTTTAACACCGGGGAGCTGTTTTTT	CSVDTAFNTGELFF
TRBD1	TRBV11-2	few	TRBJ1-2	TGTGCCAGCAGACAGGGACAGGCATATGGCTACACCTTC	CASRQGQAYGYTF
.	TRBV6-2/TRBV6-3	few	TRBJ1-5	TGTGCCAGCAGTTACCCAGGAAGGAGCAATCAGCCCCAGCATTTT	CASSYPGRSNQPQHF
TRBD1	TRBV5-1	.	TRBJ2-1	TGCGCCAGCAGCTTACCCGGGGACAGGGGTCCGTTCTTC	CASSLPGDRGPFF
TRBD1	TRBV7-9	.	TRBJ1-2	TGTGCCAGCAGCTCCGGGACAGGGAAGGGCTACACCTTC	CASSSGTGKGYTF
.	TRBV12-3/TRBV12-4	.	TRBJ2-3	TGTGCCAGCACTAAGGACGGGGCTAGCACAGATACGCAGTATTTT	CASTKDGASTDTQYF
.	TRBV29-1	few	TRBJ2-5	TGCAGCTCCTCTCGGGGGCTTAGGGAGACCCAGTACTTC	CSSSRGLRETQYF
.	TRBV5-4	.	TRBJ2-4	TGTGCCAGCAGCTTGGACCTTGGCGGCGCCCTCGCCTTC	CASSLDLGGALAF
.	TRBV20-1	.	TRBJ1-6	TGCAGTGCTAGTTTGGGGAATTCACCCCTCCACTTT	CSASLGNSPLHF
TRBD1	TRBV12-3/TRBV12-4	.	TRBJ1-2	TGTGCCAGCAGTTTACCGACAGGGCTTGGCTACACCTTC	CASSLPTGLGYTF
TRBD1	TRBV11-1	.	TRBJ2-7	TGTGCCAGCAGCTTAGACCGGGACAGGAGAAACGAGCAGTACTTC	CASSLDRDRRNEQYF
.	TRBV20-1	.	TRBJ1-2	TGCAGTGCAGGGGGACAAAACTATGGCTACACCTTC	CSAGGQNYGYTF
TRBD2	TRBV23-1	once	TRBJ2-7	TGCGCCAGCAGTCGCACGGGGACTAGCGGGAGGGCCGGGTACGAGCAGTACTTC	CASSRTGTSGRAGYEQYF
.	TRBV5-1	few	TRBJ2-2	TGCGCCAGCAGCACGGACCCGACCGAGGGCACCGGGGAGCTGTTTTTT	CASSTDPTEGTGELFF
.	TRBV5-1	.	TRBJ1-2	TGCGCCAGCAGCAATTCCTACGACTATGGCTACACCTTC	CASSNSYDYGYTF
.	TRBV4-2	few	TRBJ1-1	TGTGCCAGCAGCCAAGAGTGGGGATTTATCACTGAAGCTTTCTTT	CASSQEWGFITEAFF
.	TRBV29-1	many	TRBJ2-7	TGCAGCGAGGACGAGCAGTACTTC	CSEDEQYF
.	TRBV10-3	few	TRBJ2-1	TGTGCCAACCCTCCTAGCAACAGTTCCTACAATGAGCAGTTCTTC	CANPPSNSSYNEQFF
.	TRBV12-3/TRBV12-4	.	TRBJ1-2	TGTGCCAGCAGCCTTCGGGTCCAAAACTATGGCTACACCTTC	CASSLRVQNYGYTF
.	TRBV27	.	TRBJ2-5	TGTGCCAGCAGTTTACCGGAAGAGACCCAGTACTTC	CASSLPEETQYF
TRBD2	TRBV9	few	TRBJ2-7	TGTGCCAGCAGCGCGGGACTAGCGACCGCCTACGAGCAGTACTTC	CASSAGLATAYEQYF
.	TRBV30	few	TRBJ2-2	TGTGCCTGGACCCACCATGCAGTCTTGAACACCGGGGAGCTGTTTTTT	CAWTHHAVLNTGELFF
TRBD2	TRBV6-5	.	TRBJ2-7	TGTGCCAGCAGTTACCCCATCGGGGAGGCCGGGACTAGTACCTACGAGCAGTACTTC	CASSYPIGEAGTSTYEQYF
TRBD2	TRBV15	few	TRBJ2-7	TGTGCCACCAGCAGAGATAGGGGGACTAGCGTCTACGAGCAGTACTTC	CATSRDRGTSVYEQYF
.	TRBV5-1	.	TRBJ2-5	TGCGCCAGCGTCAGAGGGGCGGGGGAGACCCAGTACTTC	CASVRGAGETQYF
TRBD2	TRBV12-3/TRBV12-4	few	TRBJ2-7	TGTGCCAGCAGTTCCGCTAGCGGGAGCTCCTACGAGCAGTACTTC	CASSSASGSSYEQYF
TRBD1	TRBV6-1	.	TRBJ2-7	TGTGCCAGCACGGGACAGGGGATCTACGAGCAGTACTTC	CASTGQGIYEQYF
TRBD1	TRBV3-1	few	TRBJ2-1	TGTGCCAGCAGCCAAGATCTTGTTGGGACAGGGGCGGGTGAGCAGTTCTTC	CASSQDLVGTGAGEQFF
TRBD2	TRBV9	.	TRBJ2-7	TGTGCCAGCAGCGTACTGGGTAGCGGGATCTACGAGCAGTACTTC	CASSVLGSGIYEQYF
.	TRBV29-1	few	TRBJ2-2	TGCAGCGTTACCTCTCCCCAGGTCGGGGAGCTGTTTTTT	CSVTSPQVGELFF
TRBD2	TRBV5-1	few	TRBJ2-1	TGCGCCACCAACCCCGGGACTAGCGGGATAATTTATGAGCAGTTCTTC	CATNPGTSGIIYEQFF
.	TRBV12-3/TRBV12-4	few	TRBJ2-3	TGTGCCAGCAGCCCCGGGACTGCCGTCCAGGATACGCAGTATTTT	CASSPGTAVQDTQYF
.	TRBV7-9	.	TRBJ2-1	TGTGCCAGCAGCTTAGTAGTACACTCCTACAATGAGCAGTTCTTC	CASSLVVHSYNEQFF
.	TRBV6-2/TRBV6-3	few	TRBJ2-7	TGTGCCAGCAGTTTCCCCCACCGGGACACTAACTACGAGCAGTACTTC	CASSFPHRDTNYEQYF
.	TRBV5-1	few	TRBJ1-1	TGCGCCAGCACATTGCGAACCGGACAGTCCATGAACACTGAAGCTTTCTTT	CASTLRTGQSMNTEAFF
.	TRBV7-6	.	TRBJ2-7	TGTGCCAGCAGCTTACGCCGAGGTGGCGGCTACGAGCAGTACTTC	CASSLRRGGGYEQYF
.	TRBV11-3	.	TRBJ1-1	TGTGCCAGCAGCTTAGGTCGCCGTTCTGAAGCTTTCTTT	CASSLGRRSEAFF
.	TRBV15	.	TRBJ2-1	TGTGCCACCAGCAGGGGTTTAGCGTCAAGTCTGGACAATGAGCAGTTCTTC	CATSRGLASSLDNEQFF
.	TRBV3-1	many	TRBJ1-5	TGTGCCAGCAGCCTACAGGGAGATCAGCCCCAGCATTTT	CASSLQGDQPQHF
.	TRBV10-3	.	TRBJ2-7	TGTGCCATCAGTGAGAAACGGGGGAGGATGGAGCAGTACTTC	CAISEKRGRMEQYF
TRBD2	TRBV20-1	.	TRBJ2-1	TGCAGTGCTAGGGGGCCTGCGGGAGTGGATGGTGAGCAGTTCTTC	CSARGPAGVDGEQFF
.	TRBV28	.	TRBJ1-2	TGTGCCACGAGGCCGACAAACAACTATGGCTACACCTTC	CATRPTNNYGYTF
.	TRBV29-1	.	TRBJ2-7	TGCAGCGCGCAGGGTAGCTACGAGCAGTACTTC	CSAQGSYEQYF
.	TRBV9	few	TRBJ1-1	TGTGCCAGCAGCCTAAGGGTCGGGGGCACTGAAGCTTTCTTT	CASSLRVGGTEAFF
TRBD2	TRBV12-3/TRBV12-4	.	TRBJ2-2	TGTGCCAGCAGGCGTCCGGGACTAGCGGGAGCCGGGGAGCTGTTTTTT	CASRRPGLAGAGELFF